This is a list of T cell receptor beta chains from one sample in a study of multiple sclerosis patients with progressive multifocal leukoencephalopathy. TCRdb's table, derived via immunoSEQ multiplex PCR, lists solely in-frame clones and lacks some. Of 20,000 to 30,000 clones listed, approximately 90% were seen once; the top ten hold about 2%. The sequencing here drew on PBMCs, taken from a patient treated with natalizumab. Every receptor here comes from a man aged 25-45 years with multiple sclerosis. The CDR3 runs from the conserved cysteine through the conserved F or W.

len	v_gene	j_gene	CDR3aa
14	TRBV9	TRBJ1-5	CASSVGKGNQPQHF
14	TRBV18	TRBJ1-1	CASSPRGLNTEAFF
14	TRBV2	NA	CASREETGAHEQYF
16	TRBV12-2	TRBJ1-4	CASRLPGTAKNEELFF
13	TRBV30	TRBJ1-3	CAWSILSGNTIYF
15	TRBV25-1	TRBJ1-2	CASTGYGTGGYGYTF
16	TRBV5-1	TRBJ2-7	CASSRDRREGPYEQYF
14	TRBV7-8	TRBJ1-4	CASSPGRGGKKLFF
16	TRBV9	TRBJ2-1	CASSPSGTVSYNEQFF
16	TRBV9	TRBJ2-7	CASSVEGTSGTYEQYF
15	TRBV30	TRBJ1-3	CAWKRKGQGGNTIYF
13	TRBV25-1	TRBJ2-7	CASSGQLLYEQYF
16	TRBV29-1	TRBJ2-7	CSAVPGQGAFAYEQYF
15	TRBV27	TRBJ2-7	CASSFIPADSYEQYF
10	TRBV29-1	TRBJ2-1	CSVSANEQFF
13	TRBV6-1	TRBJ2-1	CASSGDYYNEQFF
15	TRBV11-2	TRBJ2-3	CASSGLAGVTDTQYF
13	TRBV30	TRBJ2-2	CAWSVVGSGELFF
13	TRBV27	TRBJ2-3	CASSGFQWDTQYF
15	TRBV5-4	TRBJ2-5	CASSGGTGGQETQYF
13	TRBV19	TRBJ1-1	CASRVGGFTEAFF
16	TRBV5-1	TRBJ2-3	CASSIPGTTSTDTQYF
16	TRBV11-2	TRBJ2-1	CASSLPSSGPYNEQFF
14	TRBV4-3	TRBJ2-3	CASSRQGFTDTQYF
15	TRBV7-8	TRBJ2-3	CASSTTLGGSGSQYF
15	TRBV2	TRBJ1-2	CASSGTSPPRDGYTF
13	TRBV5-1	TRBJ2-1	CASSLGRDNEQFF
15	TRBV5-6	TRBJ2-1	CASSFAGTGLLEQFF
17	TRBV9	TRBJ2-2	CASSVGEGSANTGELFF
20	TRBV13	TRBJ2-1	CASSEQGHGTSGSIDNEQFF
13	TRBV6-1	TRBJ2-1	CASRKRGNNEQFF
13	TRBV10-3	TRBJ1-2	CAISELGAGGYTF
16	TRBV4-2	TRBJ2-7	CASSQEVSGITYEQYF
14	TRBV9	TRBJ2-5	CASSRGVKGETQYF
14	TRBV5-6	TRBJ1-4	CASSLERTHEKLFF
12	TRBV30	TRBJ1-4	CAWSEDGEKLFF
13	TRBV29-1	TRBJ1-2	CSVEQGAGYGYTF
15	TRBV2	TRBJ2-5	CASISRAGAGETQYF
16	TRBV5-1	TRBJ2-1	CASSGRDRGPYNEQFF
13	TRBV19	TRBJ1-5	CATQGQGYQPQHF
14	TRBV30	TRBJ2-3	CAWSETSPTDTQYF
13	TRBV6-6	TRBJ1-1	CASSLLMNTEAFF
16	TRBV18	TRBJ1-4	CASSPVTGATNEKLFF
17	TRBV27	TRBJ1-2	CASTHRFRDSNNYGYTF
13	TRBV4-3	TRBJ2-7	CASSQVRGYEQYF
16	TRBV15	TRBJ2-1	CATSREHGKTYNEQFF
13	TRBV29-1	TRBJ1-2	CSVEDVPRDGYTF
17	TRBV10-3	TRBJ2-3	CAISDLGLAGVSDTQYF
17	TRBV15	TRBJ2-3	CATSPMAILRCTDTQYF
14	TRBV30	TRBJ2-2	CAWSPGLGTGELFF
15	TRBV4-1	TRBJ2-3	CASSQDRTGPDTQYF
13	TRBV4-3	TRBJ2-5	CASSADYQETQYF
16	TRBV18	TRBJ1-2	CASSPQPTGPNYGYTF